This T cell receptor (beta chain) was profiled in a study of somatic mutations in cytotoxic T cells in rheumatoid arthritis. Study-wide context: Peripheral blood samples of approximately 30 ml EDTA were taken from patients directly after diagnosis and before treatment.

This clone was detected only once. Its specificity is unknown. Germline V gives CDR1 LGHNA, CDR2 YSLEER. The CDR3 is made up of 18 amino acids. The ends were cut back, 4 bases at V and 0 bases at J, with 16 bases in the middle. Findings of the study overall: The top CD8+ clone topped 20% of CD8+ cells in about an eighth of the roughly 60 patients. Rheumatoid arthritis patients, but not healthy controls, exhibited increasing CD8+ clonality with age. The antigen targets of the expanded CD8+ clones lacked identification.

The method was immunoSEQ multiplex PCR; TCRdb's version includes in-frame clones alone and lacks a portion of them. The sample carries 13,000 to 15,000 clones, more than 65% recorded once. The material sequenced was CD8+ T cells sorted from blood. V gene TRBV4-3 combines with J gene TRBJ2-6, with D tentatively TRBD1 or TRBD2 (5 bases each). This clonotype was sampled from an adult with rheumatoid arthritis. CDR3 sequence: CASSPPGGGVSGANVLTF. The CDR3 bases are TGCGCCAGCAGCCCACCCGGTGGGGGTGTCTCTGGGGCCAACGTCCTGACTTTC.